This T cell receptor beta chain stems from a study of response to subunit inactivated influenza vaccine. This CDR3 is built from 16 residues. V was trimmed by 1 base and J by 5 bases, leaving 17 bases between them. Germline loops: CDR1 SGHRS, CDR2 YFSETQ. TCRdb re-called the RT-PCR reads through MiXCR, storing one row per CDR3 protein. This sample has 700,000 to 800,000 distinct CDR3 sequences; around a sixth occur once, and the top ten carry approximately 10%. This receptor was obtained from a man aged 50 or older who received an inactivated influenza vaccine. This specimen was PBMCs from blood, taken approximately 5 days after vaccination. The V gene is TRBV5-1, the J gene TRBJ2-3, with unresolved D. CDR3 residues: CASSLTVARIRDTQYF. CDR3 nucleotides: TGCGCCAGCAGCTTGACCGTAGCCCGTATAAGAGATACGCAGTATTTT.